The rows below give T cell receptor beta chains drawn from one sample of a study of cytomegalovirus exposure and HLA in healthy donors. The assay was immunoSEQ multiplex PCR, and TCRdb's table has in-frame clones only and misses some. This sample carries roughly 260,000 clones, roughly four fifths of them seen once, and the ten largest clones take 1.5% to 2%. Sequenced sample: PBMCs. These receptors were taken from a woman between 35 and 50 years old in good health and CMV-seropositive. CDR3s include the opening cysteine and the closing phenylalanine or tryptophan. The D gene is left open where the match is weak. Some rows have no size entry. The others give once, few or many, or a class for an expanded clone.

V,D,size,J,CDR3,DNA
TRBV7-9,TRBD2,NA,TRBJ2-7,CSSSWGTSGYEQYF,TGTTCCAGCAGCTGGGGGACTAGCGGCTACGAGCAGTACTTC
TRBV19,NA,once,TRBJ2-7,CASQRTSGYEQYF,TGTGCCAGCCAGCGGACTTCGGGCTACGAGCAGTACTTC
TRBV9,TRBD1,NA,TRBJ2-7,CASSVDRTGDGQYF,TGTGCCAGCAGCGTAGATAGGACAGGGGACGGGCAGTACTTC
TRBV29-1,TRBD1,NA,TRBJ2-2,CSVQRTGGTGELFF,TGCAGCGTCCAACGGACAGGGGGAACCGGGGAGCTGTTTTTT
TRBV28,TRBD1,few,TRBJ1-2,CASSLGGGGSNYGYTF,TGTGCCAGCAGTCTAGGGGGCGGCGGGTCTAACTATGGCTACACCTTC
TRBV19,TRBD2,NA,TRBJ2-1,CASRPTGLAGFAYNEQFF,TGTGCCAGTAGGCCCACAGGGCTAGCGGGATTCGCCTACAATGAGCAGTTCTTC
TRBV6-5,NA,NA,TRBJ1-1,CASSPEGREAFF,TGTGCCAGCAGCCCGGAGGGGAGGGAAGCTTTCTTT
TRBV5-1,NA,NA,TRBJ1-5,CASSLGGNSNQPQHF,TGCGCCAGCAGCTTGGGCGGTAATAGCAATCAGCCCCAGCATTTT
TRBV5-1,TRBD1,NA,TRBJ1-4,CASSRDSRNEKLFF,TGCGCCAGCAGTCGGGACAGTCGGAATGAAAAACTGTTTTTT
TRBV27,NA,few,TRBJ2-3,CASSPEGAGGFGTDTQYF,TGTGCCAGCAGTCCCGAGGGGGCGGGAGGATTTGGGACAGATACGCAGTATTTT
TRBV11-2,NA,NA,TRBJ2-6,CASSLGSGANGLTF,TGTGCCAGCAGCTTGGGCTCTGGGGCCAACGGCCTGACTTTC
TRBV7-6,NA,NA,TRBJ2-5,CASSLGPQTQYF,TGTGCCAGCAGCTTAGGGCCCCAGACCCAGTACTTC
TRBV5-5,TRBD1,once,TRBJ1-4,CASSPGQGAVNEKLFF,TGTGCCAGCAGCCCAGGACAGGGGGCGGTTAATGAAAAACTGTTTTTT
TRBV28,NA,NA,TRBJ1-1,CASGQDNTEAFF,TGTGCCAGTGGACAAGATAACACTGAAGCTTTCTTT
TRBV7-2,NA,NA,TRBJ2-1,CASSLVWRALNNEQFF,TGTGCCAGCAGCTTAGTCTGGCGGGCGTTAAACAATGAGCAGTTCTTC
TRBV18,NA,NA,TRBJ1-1,CASSPGPFTEAFF,TGTGCCAGCTCACCAGGGCCCTTTACTGAAGCTTTCTTT
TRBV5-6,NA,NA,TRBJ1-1,CASSLGVQEVTEAFF,TGTGCCAGCAGCTTGGGGGTTCAGGAGGTCACTGAAGCTTTCTTT
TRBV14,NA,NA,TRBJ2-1,CASSRAGLNNEQFF,TGTGCCAGCAGCCGGGCAGGGCTTAACAATGAGCAGTTCTTC
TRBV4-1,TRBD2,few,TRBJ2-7,CASSPTGASGYEQYF,TGCGCCAGCAGCCCAACCGGGGCTAGCGGCTACGAGCAGTACTTC
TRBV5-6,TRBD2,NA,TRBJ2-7,CASTSTSGSYEQYF,TGTGCCAGCACGTCGACTAGCGGGTCCTACGAGCAGTACTTC
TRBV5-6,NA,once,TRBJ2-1,CASSLGQGSYNEQFF,TGTGCCAGCAGCTTGGGTCAGGGCTCCTACAATGAGCAGTTCTTC
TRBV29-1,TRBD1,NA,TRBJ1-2,CSVEPDRVLYGYTF,TGCAGCGTTGAACCGGACAGGGTCCTCTATGGCTACACCTTC
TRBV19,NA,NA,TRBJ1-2,CASSIYGQIYGYTF,TGTGCCAGTAGTATCTATGGGCAGATCTATGGCTACACCTTC
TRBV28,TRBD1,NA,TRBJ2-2,CASRGTGDTGELFF,TGTGCCAGCCGAGGGACAGGGGACACCGGGGAGCTGTTTTTT
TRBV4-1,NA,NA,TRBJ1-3,CASSQQSTVSSGNTIYF,TGCGCCAGCAGCCAACAATCGACAGTTAGCTCTGGAAACACCATATATTTT
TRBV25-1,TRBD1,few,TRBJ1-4,CASSAQTGATNEKLFF,TGTGCCAGCAGTGCCCAGACAGGGGCAACTAATGAAAAACTGTTTTTT
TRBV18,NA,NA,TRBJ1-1,CASSPSLGVGEAFF,TGTGCCAGCTCACCCTCCTTGGGAGTGGGTGAAGCTTTCTTT
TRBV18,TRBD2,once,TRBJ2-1,CASSPLAGGPERGEQFF,TGTGCCAGCTCACCACTCGCGGGAGGGCCGGAGCGGGGTGAGCAGTTCTTC
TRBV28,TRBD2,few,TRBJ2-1,CATAGSGGGRGEQLF,TGTGCCACAGCAGGTTCGGGAGGGGGTCGTGGTGAGCAGCTCTTC
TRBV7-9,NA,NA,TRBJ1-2,CSSSFPRSGGDYGYTF,TGTTCCAGCAGCTTTCCGAGATCCGGCGGAGACTATGGCTACACCTTC
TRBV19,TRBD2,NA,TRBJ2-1,CASSIDSGKNNEQFF,TGTGCCAGTAGTATCGACAGCGGGAAAAACAATGAGCAGTTCTTC
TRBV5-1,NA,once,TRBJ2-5,CASSLTGEETQYF,TGCGCCAGCAGCTTGACAGGAGAAGAGACCCAGTACTTC